This T cell receptor (beta chain) was found in a study of blood T cell repertoires in COVID-19. Study background: From the United States, Italy and Spain came samples of acute and convalescent COVID-19. PBMCs, B-cell-depleted T cells, or T cells were the source of the cDNA or gDNA that made up the material.

V trimming: 3 bases; J trimming: 4 bases; junction bases outside the gene matches: 7. Germline assignment: CDR1 KGHSH and CDR2 LQKENI. The CDR3 contains 16 residues. Original data processing: Reference gene primer amplification in the assay estimated nucleated cell counts. Measured with immunoSEQ multiplex PCR; TCRdb has only the in-frame clones, and not every one. The DNA was the basis for D and trimming; V, J and clone size are from that table. The sample yields 190,000 or so clones, around 85% seen once. The sequencing input was peripheral blood. This clonotype was obtained from a woman of 80 years or more with acute or convalescent COVID-19. The chain links TRBV18 to TRBJ2-1; 9 nucleotides line up with TRBD2. The CDR3 region is CASSPREGLAYNEQFF. In DNA, the CDR3 is TGTGCCAGCTCACCCCGGGAGGGACTAGCTTACAATGAGCAGTTCTTC.